These T cell receptor beta chains were read from a single sample in a study of cytomegalovirus exposure and HLA in healthy donors. TCRdb's table, derived via immunoSEQ multiplex PCR, lists solely in-frame clones and lacks some. The sample includes around 130,000 clones, under 85% of them seen just once. The sequencing sample was made of PBMCs. These receptors were obtained from a boy between 5 and 17 years old in good health and CMV-seronegative. Each CDR3 is given with its conserved first and last residue. The order of the fields is J gene, V gene, D gene, clone size, CDR3 DNA, CDR3 protein. The D gene is left open where the match is weak. A row's size may be missing; if present it is once, few, many or a size class.

>TRBJ1-2|TRBV5-4|-|-
TGTGCCAGCAGCTTGGGGCCGACGGCTAGCTATGGCTACACCTTC
CASSLGPTASYGYTF
>TRBJ2-1|TRBV29-1|TRBD2|-
TGCAGCATCTTGGGGACTAGCGGCCCAACCTCGTCCTACAATGAGCAGTTCTTC
CSILGTSGPTSSYNEQFF
>TRBJ2-5|TRBV6-1|-|-
TGTGCCAGCAGTGACAGGGGCAGCCAAGAGACCCAGTACTTC
CASSDRGSQETQYF
>TRBJ2-2|TRBV7-9|-|-
TGTGCCAGCAGCTTAGCCGGACAGCCCACCGGGGAGCTGTTTTTT
CASSLAGQPTGELFF
>TRBJ1-3|TRBV11-2|-|-
TGTGCCAGCAGCAGGGGATCTGCTGGAAACACCATATATTTT
CASSRGSAGNTIYF
>TRBJ2-1|TRBV13|-|-
TGTGCCAGCAGCTTAGCCAGGGGTGTCAATGAGCAGTTCTTC
CASSLARGVNEQFF
>TRBJ1-5|TRBV9|TRBD1|-
TGTGCCAGCAGCGTAGAGCCAGGGGGCGTCGGTCAGCCCCAGCATTTT
CASSVEPGGVGQPQHF
>TRBJ2-4|TRBV6-6|-|-
TGTGCCAGCAGTAGAGGCGGGGACAAAAACATTCAGTACTTC
CASSRGGDKNIQYF
>TRBJ1-3|TRBV9|TRBD1|-
TGTGCCAGCAGCGTTAGGACAGGGGCAAGCTCTGGAAACACCATATATTTT
CASSVRTGASSGNTIYF
>TRBJ2-2|TRBV10-1|-|-
TGCGCCAGCACCGGGACAAGGGCCAACACCGGGGAGCTGTTTTTT
CASTGTRANTGELFF
>TRBJ1-2|TRBV27|TRBD1|once
TGTGCCAGCAGTCCCACAGGGGGCCCTTCCTATGGCTACACCTTC
CASSPTGGPSYGYTF
>TRBJ1-1|TRBV14|-|-
TGTGCCAGCAGCCATGACGGGTATTGGGACACTGAAGCTTTCTTT
CASSHDGYWDTEAFF
>TRBJ2-2|TRBV7-3|-|-
TGTGCCAGCAGCTTTGGGGTGGGACTGGACACCGGGGAGCTGTTTTTT
CASSFGVGLDTGELFF
>TRBJ2-2|TRBV4-1|-|once
TGCGCCAGCAGCCAAGCTTCTGCAGCGAACACCGGGGAGCTGTTTTTT
CASSQASAANTGELFF
>TRBJ1-2|TRBV7-2|-|-
TGTGCCAGCAGCTTCTCGGGGGGAATGGGGGGCTACACCTTC
CASSFSGGMGGYTF
>TRBJ1-6|TRBV15|TRBD1|-
TGTGCCACCAGCAGAGGTTCGTCCAGGGGGAATTCACCCCTCCACTTT
CATSRGSSRGNSPLHF
>TRBJ1-2|TRBV25-1|TRBD1|-
TGTGCCAGCAGTGTAGGACAGGGGAGTGGCTACACCTTC
CASSVGQGSGYTF
>TRBJ2-1|TRBV2|-|-
TGTGCCAGCAGTGGGCCGTCGTATGAGCAGTTCTTC
CASSGPSYEQFF
>TRBJ2-3|TRBV30|-|once
TGTGCCTGGAGTGAAGCGGGACACACAGATACGCAGTATTTT
CAWSEAGHTDTQYF
>TRBJ2-3|TRBV19|TRBD1|-
TGTGCCAGTAGGGGAATGGGACAGAGAAAAACAGATACGCAGTATTTT
CASRGMGQRKTDTQYF
>TRBJ1-2|TRBV14|-|-
TGTGCCAGCAGCCAAGACAGTGTGTATGGCTACACCTTC
CASSQDSVYGYTF
>TRBJ1-5|TRBV6-1|-|-
TGTGCCAGCAGCGACAGTCTCAATCAGCCCCAGCATTTT
CASSDSLNQPQHF
>TRBJ1-1|TRBV12-5|TRBD1|-
TGTGCTAGTGGTAGGACAGGGGGCAGGACTGAAGCTTTCTTT
CASGRTGGRTEAFF
>TRBJ2-1|TRBV20-1|TRBD2|-
TGCAGTGCTAGCTTGAGCGGGATACAGTTCTTC
CSASLSGIQFF
>TRBJ1-1|TRBV4-2|-|-
TGTGCCAGCAGCCAAGATACCAGGCTCACTGAAGCTTTCTTT
CASSQDTRLTEAFF
>TRBJ2-7|TRBV19|TRBD1|-
TGTGCCAGTAGTAAGGGACAGGGGAAGCACGAGCAGTACTTC
CASSKGQGKHEQYF
>TRBJ1-4|TRBV2|TRBD1|-
TGTGCCAGCAGTGACCGGACAGGGAGTAATGAAAAACTGTTTTTT
CASSDRTGSNEKLFF
>TRBJ2-3|TRBV30|-|-
TGTGCCTGGAGTTCCGCAGATACGCAGTATTTT
CAWSSADTQYF
>TRBJ2-4|TRBV11-2|TRBD2|-
TGTGCCAGCAGCACGGTCGGGGAGGGCCTCCAAAACATTCAGTACTTC
CASSTVGEGLQNIQYF
>TRBJ1-4|TRBV19|-|-
TGTGCCAGTAGAGGGAGAGGGTCTACTGAAAAACTGTTTTTT
CASRGRGSTEKLFF
>TRBJ2-7|TRBV7-2|TRBD1|-
TGTGCCAGCAGCTCCGGACAGGCCCCGGTCTACGAGCAGTACTTC
CASSSGQAPVYEQYF
>TRBJ1-4|TRBV25-1|-|-
TGTGCCAGCAGAGAGTACGAGTCAACGGGAAATGAAAAACTGTTTTTT
CASREYESTGNEKLFF
>TRBJ2-3|TRBV6-1|TRBD2|-
TGTGCCAGCAGTGAAGCCAGCGGGGGGAGGGATACGCAGTATTTT
CASSEASGGRDTQYF
>TRBJ2-7|TRBV4-1|-|-
TGCGCCAGCAGCCAAGAACTCCCCTACGAGCAGTACTTC
CASSQELPYEQYF
>TRBJ2-7|TRBV9|-|-
TGTGCCAGCAGCGGAATACAGGGTAGCGAGCAGTACTTC
CASSGIQGSEQYF
>TRBJ2-1|TRBV4-3|-|-
TGCGCCAGCAGCCAAGATCAATACAATGAGCAGTTCTTC
CASSQDQYNEQFF
>TRBJ1-5|TRBV27|TRBD1|-
TGTGCCAGCAGACCGGGACAGGGACTCAATCAGCCCCAGCATTTT
CASRPGQGLNQPQHF
>TRBJ2-7|TRBV7-2|-|-
TGTGCCAGCAGCCTCCGGACAGGACTAATCTACGAGCAGTACTTC
CASSLRTGLIYEQYF
>TRBJ1-1|TRBV6-5|-|once
TGTGCCAGCAGTTACTCTCTGACAGCAATGAACACTGAAGCTTTCTTT
CASSYSLTAMNTEAFF
>TRBJ1-4|TRBV5-1|-|-
TGCGCCAGCAGCTTTGAAGGGGCGCGGAATGAAAAACTGTTTTTT
CASSFEGARNEKLFF
>TRBJ1-2|TRBV7-2|TRBD1|once
TGTGCCAGCAGCTTAAGCGGACAGGGACGCGTAACCTACACCTTC
CASSLSGQGRVTYTF
>TRBJ1-3|TRBV19|-|-
TGTGCCAGTAGTATGAACAGGGATTACTCTGGAAACACCATATATTTT
CASSMNRDYSGNTIYF
>TRBJ1-2|TRBV7-3|-|-
TGTGCCAGCAGCCCCGGGTCCCAGGGATCCGGCTACACCTTC
CASSPGSQGSGYTF
>TRBJ1-1|TRBV10-3|-|few
TGTGCCATCAGGGAAAAGACAATGAACACTGAAGCTTTCTTT
CAIREKTMNTEAFF